What follows describes a single T cell receptor beta chain. Its target is unknown. This CDR3 region has 15 residues. The germline V gene has CDR1 SGHTA and CDR2 FQGNSA. Germline trimming cut 6 bases from V and 3 bases from J; bases unmatched to any gene: 6. Libraries were prepared by immunoSEQ multiplex PCR; TCRdb keeps only in-frame clonotypes and omits some of them. This table holds about 200,000 clones, about 86% found once. The data belong to a study of T cell responses to AZD1222 COVID-19 vaccine. Study in general: Pooled samples include second doses given at about 4 or 12 weeks.

Study findings and constraints: Compared with day 0, the breadth and depth of the Spike-specific TCR repertoire rose significantly after two doses of AZD1222.

The clonotype originates from an adult in good health. Source: peripheral blood, taken on day 0 of AZD1222 vaccination. V usage is TRBV7-2 and J usage is TRBJ2-1, with TRBD1 matching over 9 bases. CDR3 DNA sequence: TGTGCCAGCAGTTCACGACAGGGGGGCTACAATGAGCAGTTCTTC. Translating gives CASSSRQGGYNEQFF.